This T cell receptor beta chain appears in the sequencing data of a study of control samples from healthy donors and cancer patients. Germline V gene sequence: CDR1 MGHRA, CDR2 YSYEKL. V was trimmed by 0 bases and J by 8 bases, leaving 18 bases between them. There are 16 residues in the CDR3. This table comes from immunoSEQ multiplex PCR, and its TCRdb copy is limited to in-frame clones, with some not included. The sample contains some 100,000 clones, around 86% of which appear only once. This clone was seen once. This chain links TRBV4-1 with TRBJ2-3; no definite D call. The TCR originated in a woman between 45 and 60 years old in good health. Sequenced: blood. This chain's CDR3 is CASSQDYGRLVVTQYF. The CDR3 region has the DNA TGCGCCAGCAGCCAAGACTACGGGCGTCTCGTTGTTACGCAGTATTTT.